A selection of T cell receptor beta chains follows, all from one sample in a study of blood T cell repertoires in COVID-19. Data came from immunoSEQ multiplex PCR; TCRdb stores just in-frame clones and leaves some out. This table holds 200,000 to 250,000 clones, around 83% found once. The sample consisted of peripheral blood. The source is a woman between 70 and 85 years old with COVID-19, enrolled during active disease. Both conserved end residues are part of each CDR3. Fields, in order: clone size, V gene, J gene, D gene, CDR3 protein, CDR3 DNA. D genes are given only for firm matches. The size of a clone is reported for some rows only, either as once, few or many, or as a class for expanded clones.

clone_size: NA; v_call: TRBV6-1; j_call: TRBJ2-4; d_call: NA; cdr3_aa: CASSDLIQAQLAKNIQYF; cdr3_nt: TGTGCCAGCAGTGACCTCATACAGGCGCAACTAGCCAAAAACATTCAGTACTTC
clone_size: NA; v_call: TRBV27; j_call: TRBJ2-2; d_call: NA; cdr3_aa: CASSLSAYRATGGELFF; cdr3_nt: TGTGCCAGCAGTTTATCGGCTTACAGGGCCACGGGGGGGGAGCTGTTTTTT
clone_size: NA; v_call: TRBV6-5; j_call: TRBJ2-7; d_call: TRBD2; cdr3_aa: CASSYSREGVYEQYF; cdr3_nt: TGTGCCAGCAGTTACTCCCGGGAGGGCGTCTACGAGCAGTACTTC
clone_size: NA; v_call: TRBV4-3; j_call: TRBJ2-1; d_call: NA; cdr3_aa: CASSPTRSLSNEQFF; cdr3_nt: TGCGCCAGCAGCCCTACTAGGTCGCTTAGCAATGAGCAGTTCTTC
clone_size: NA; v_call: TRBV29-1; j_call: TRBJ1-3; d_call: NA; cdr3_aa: CSVEYGNTIYF; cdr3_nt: TGCAGCGTAGAGTACGGAAACACCATATATTTT
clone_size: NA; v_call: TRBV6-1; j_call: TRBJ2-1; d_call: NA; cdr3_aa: CASSDSISSYNEQFF; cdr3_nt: TGTGCCAGCAGTGACAGTATCAGCTCCTACAATGAGCAGTTCTTC
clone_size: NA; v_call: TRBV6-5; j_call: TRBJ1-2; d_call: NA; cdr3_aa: CASTGGINYGYTF; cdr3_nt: TGTGCCAGCACTGGGGGGATCAACTATGGCTACACCTTC
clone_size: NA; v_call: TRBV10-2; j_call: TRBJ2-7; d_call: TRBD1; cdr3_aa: CASRLGTDSYEQYF; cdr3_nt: TGCGCCAGCAGGTTAGGGACAGACTCCTACGAGCAGTACTTC
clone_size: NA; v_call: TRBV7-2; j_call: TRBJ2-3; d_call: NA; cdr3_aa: CASSTTTHTDTQYF; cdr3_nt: TGTGCCAGCAGCACGACTACCCACACAGATACGCAGTATTTT
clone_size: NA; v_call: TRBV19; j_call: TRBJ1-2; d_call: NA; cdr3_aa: CASSPGVVGRNGYTF; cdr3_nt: TGTGCCAGTAGCCCGGGGGTAGTGGGGCGGAATGGCTACACCTTC
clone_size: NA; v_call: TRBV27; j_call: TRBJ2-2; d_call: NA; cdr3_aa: CASSLGRRGSGTGELFF; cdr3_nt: TGTGCCAGCAGTTTAGGCCGGAGGGGTAGCGGCACCGGGGAGCTGTTTTTT
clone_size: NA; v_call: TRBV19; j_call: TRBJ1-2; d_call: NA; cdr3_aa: CASRLSGNYGYTF; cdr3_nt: TGTGCCAGTAGGTTAAGCGGGAACTATGGCTACACCTTC
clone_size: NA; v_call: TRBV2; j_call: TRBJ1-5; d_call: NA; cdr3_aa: CASSDRSVYAGQPQHF; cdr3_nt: TGTGCCAGCAGTGATCGTAGCGTCTACGCAGGTCAGCCCCAGCATTTT
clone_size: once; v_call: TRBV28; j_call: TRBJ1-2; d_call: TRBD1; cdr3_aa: CASKAGTEFNYGYTF; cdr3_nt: TGTGCCAGCAAGGCCGGGACAGAATTTAACTATGGCTACACCTTC
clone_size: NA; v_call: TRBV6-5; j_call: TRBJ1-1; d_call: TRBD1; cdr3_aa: CASSSYGQGPNTEAFF; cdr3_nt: TGTGCCAGCAGTTCCTACGGACAGGGACCGAACACTGAAGCTTTCTTT
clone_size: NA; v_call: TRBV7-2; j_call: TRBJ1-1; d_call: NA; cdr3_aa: CASSLASGVEAFF; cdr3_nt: TGTGCCAGCAGCTTAGCTTCGGGGGTTGAAGCTTTCTTT
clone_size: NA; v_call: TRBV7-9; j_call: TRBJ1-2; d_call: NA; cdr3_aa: CASSSEVTDYTF; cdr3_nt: TGTGCCAGCAGCTCAGAGGTCACCGACTACACCTTC
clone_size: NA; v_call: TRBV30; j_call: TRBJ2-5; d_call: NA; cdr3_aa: CAWSLGEETQYF; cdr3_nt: TGTGCCTGGAGTCTAGGGGAAGAGACCCAGTACTTC
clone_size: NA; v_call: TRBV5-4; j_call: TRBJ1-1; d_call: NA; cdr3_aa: CASSLANRLKNTEAFF; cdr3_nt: TGTGCCAGCAGCTTGGCTAACAGGCTAAAGAACACTGAAGCTTTCTTT
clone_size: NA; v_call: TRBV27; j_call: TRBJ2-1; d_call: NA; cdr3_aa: CASSWGGTTYNEQFF; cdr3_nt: TGTGCCAGCAGTTGGGGCGGGACCACCTACAATGAGCAGTTCTTC
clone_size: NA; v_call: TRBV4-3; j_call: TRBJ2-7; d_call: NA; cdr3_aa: CASSQEGAGWSEQYF; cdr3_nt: TGCGCCAGCAGCCAAGAGGGGGCTGGATGGAGCGAGCAGTACTTC
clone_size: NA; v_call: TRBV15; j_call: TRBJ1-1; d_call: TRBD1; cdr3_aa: CAAHRGPDTEAFF; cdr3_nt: TGTGCCGCGCACAGGGGGCCCGACACTGAAGCTTTCTTT
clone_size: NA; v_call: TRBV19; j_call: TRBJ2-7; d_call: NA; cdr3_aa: CASRSGVGEQYF; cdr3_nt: TGTGCCAGTAGGTCAGGGGTGGGCGAGCAGTACTTC
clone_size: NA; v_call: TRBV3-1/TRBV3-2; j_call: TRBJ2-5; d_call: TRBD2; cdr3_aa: CASSRTGTSGDQYF; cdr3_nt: TGTGCCAGCAGCCGGACCGGGACTAGCGGGGACCAGTACTTC
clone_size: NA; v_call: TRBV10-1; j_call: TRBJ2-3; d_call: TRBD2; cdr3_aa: CASSTSGGTDTQYF; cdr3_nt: TGCGCCAGCAGTACTAGCGGGGGCACAGATACGCAGTATTTT
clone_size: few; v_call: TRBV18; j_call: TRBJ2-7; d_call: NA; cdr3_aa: CASSSSRDSPYEQYF; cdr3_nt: TGTGCCAGCTCATCCTCCCGGGACTCGCCCTACGAGCAGTACTTC
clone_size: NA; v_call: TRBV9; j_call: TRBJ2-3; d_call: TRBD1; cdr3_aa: CASSDRGLNSDTQYF; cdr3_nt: TGTGCCAGCAGCGACAGGGGGCTTAACTCAGATACGCAGTATTTT
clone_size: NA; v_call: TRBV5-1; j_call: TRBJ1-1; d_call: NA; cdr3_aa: CASSRRTATNTEAFF; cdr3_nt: TGCGCCAGCAGCCGTCGGACAGCTACTAACACTGAAGCTTTCTTT
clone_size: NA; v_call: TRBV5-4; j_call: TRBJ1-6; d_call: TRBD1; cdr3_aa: CASSSAGGPSYNSPLHF; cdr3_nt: TGTGCCAGCAGCTCGGCAGGGGGGCCAAGTTATAATTCACCCCTCCACTTT
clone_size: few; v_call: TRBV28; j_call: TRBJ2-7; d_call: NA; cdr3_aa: CATLETGYEQYF; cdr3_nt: TGTGCCACCTTAGAGACTGGTTACGAGCAGTACTTC
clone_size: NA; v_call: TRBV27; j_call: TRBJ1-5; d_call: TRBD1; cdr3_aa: CASSPLGDRGRDQPQHF; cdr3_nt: TGTGCCAGCAGCCCTCTAGGGGACAGGGGAAGGGATCAGCCCCAGCATTTT
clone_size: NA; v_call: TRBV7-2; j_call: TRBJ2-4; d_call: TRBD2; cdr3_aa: CASSLVISGTSGNIQYF; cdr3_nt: TGTGCCAGCAGCTTAGTCATCTCCGGGACTAGCGGAAACATTCAGTACTTC
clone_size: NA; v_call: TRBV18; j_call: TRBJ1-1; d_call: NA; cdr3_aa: CASSPPTGPQGTEAFF; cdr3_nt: TGTGCCAGCTCACCACCGACAGGACCTCAGGGCACTGAAGCTTTCTTT
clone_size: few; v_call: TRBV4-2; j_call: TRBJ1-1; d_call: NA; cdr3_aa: CASSQDYQGTEAFF; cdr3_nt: TGTGCCAGCAGCCAAGATTACCAGGGCACTGAAGCTTTCTTT
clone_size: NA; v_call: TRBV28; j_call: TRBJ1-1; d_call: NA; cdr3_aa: CASSFWGSTNTEAFF; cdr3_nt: TGTGCCAGCAGTTTTTGGGGCAGTACGAACACTGAAGCTTTCTTT
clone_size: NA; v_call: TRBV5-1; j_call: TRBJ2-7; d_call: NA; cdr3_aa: CASSLNGYYEQYF; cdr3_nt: TGCGCCAGCAGCTTGAACGGGTACTACGAGCAGTACTTC
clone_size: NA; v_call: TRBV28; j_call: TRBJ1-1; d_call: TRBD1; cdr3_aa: CASSSTGGIGTEAFF; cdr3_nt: TGTGCCAGCAGTTCCACAGGGGGAATAGGCACTGAAGCTTTCTTT
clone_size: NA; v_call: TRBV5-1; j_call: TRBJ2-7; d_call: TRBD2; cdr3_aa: CASTSGSSYEQYF; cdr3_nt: TGCGCCAGCACTAGCGGGTCATCCTACGAGCAGTACTTC
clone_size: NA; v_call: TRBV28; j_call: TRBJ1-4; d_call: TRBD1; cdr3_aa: CASSQPGGGTATNEKLFF; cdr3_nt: TGTGCCAGCTCTCAACCAGGGGGAGGAACTGCAACTAATGAAAAACTGTTTTTT
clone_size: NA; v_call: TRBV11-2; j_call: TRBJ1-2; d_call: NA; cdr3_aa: CASSLGSGGYTF; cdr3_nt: TGTGCCAGCAGCTTAGGCTCGGGGGGCTACACCTTC
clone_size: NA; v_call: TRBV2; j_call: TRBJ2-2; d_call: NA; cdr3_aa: CASSESGALSGELFF; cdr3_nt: TGTGCCAGCAGTGAATCTGGGGCGCTTTCCGGGGAGCTGTTTTTT
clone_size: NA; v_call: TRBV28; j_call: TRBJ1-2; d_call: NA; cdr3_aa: CASSLMQAYLYGYTF; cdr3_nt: TGTGCCAGCAGTTTGATGCAGGCCTACCTCTATGGCTACACCTTC
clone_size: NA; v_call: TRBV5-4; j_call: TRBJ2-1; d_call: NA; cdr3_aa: CASSLAKSYNEQFF; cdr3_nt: TGTGCCAGCAGCTTAGCGAAATCCTACAATGAGCAGTTCTTC
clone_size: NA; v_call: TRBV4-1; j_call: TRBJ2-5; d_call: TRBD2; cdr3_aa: CASSQDGAGGGETQYF; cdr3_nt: TGCGCCAGCAGCCAAGATGGGGCGGGAGGCGGGGAGACCCAGTACTTC
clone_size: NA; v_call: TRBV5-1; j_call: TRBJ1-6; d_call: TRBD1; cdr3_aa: CASSLPSGQGKSPLHF; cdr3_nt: TGCGCCAGCAGCTTGCCCTCGGGACAGGGGAAGTCACCCCTCCACTTT
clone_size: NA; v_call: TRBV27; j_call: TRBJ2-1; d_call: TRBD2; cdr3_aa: CASSLGTSGFNEQFF; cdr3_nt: TGTGCCAGCAGTTTAGGGACTAGCGGCTTCAATGAGCAGTTCTTC
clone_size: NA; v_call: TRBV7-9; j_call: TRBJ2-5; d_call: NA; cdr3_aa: CASSLLGVYGVETQYF; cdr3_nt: TGTGCCAGCAGCTTACTAGGAGTTTACGGGGTAGAGACCCAGTACTTC
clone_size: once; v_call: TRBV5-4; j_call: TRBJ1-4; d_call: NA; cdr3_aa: CASSLEGTTNEKLFF; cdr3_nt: TGTGCCAGCAGCTTGGAGGGGACTACTAATGAAAAACTGTTTTTT
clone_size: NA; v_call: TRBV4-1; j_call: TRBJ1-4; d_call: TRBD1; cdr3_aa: CASSQDGQGGEKLFF; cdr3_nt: TGCGCCAGCAGCCAAGATGGACAGGGTGGAGAAAAACTGTTTTTT
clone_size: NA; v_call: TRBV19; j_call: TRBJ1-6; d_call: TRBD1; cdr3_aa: CASSWQGADNSPLHF; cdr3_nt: TGTGCCAGTAGTTGGCAGGGGGCGGATAATTCACCCCTCCACTTT
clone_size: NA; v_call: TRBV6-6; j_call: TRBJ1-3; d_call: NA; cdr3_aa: CASSPGRANTGNTIYF; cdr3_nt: TGTGCCAGCAGCCCAGGGCGCGCTAATACTGGAAACACCATATATTTT
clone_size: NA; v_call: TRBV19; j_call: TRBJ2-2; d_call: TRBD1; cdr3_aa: CASTGQVSTGELFF; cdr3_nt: TGTGCCAGTACCGGACAGGTCAGCACCGGGGAGCTGTTTTTT
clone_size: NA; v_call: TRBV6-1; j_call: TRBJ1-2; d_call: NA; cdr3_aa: CASSDAGYYGYTF; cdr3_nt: TGTGCCAGCAGTGACGCAGGGTACTATGGCTACACCTTC
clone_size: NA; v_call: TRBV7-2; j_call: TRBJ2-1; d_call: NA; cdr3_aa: CASSLMRVGNEQFF; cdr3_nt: TGTGCCAGCAGCTTGATGCGGGTCGGAAATGAGCAGTTCTTC
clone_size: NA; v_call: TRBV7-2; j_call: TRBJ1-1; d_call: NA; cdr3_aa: CASSLGGQGTEAFF; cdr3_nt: TGTGCCAGCAGCTTAGGGGGCCAGGGCACTGAAGCTTTCTTT
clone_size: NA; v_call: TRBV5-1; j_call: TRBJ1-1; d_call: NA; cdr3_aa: CASSLTGLENTEAFF; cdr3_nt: TGCGCCAGCAGCTTGACAGGGCTAGAGAACACTGAAGCTTTCTTT